The next 24 T cell receptor beta chains were all read from a single sample in a study of vaccination and CD4 T cells after COVID-19. No cognate antigen is known for these TCRs. An Oncomine TCR Beta short-read assay was used to sequence the DNA from cultured CD4+ T cells. MiXCR, run by TCRdb on the PCR reads, gives a single entry per CDR3 protein. Of 15,000 to 20,000 distinct CDR3 sequences listed, about half were seen once; the top ten hold roughly 10%. Treatment specified: roughly 11-day PBMC culture with coronavirus spike peptide pools or control peptides (ViraFEST assay). The source material was CD4+ T cells from blood, cultured in vitro, sampled before SARS-CoV-2 vaccination. These receptors all come from a human donor who had recovered from COVID-19.

This clonotype has only a few counts. This chain uses TRBV7-6 with TRBJ2-7; 8 bases are a match to TRBD2. The CDR3 runs 16 residues. Germline values: CDR1 SGHVS, CDR2 FNYEAQ. The V gene end was trimmed by 1 base and the J gene end by 5 bases; junction bases not matched to a gene: 10. The CDR3 region is CASSLEETSGPDEQYF. CDR3 coding DNA: TGTGCCAGCAGCTTAGAAGAAACTAGCGGACCAGACGAGCAGTACTTC.

V and J are TRBV19 and TRBJ1-6; TRBD1 agrees at 7 bases. V was pared by 4 bases and J by 9 bases, with 12 bases of the junction left unmatched. The CDR3 loop spans 16 amino acids. Germline V gene lookup returns CDR1 LNHDA and CDR2 SQIVND (reference sequence). This chain's CDR3 is CASSSLKANRGSPLHF. CDR3 DNA: TGTGCCAGTAGTAGTTTGAAAGCGAACAGGGGTTCACCCCTCCACTTT.

The chain has TRBV28 and TRBJ1-5; D perhaps matches TRBD1 (5 bases). The CDR3 spans 14 residues. Germline V lookup: CDR1 MDHEN, CDR2 SYDVKM. Trimming cost V 6 bases and J 0 bases, with 9 bases left between them. The CDR3 sequence is CASSRGGSNQPQHF. The CDR3 nucleotides are TGTGCCAGCAGCCGGGGGGGTAGCAATCAGCCCCAGCATTTT. Using reference TRBV28 and TRBJ1-5 for the parts outside the CDR3, the full variable domain is DVKVTQSSRYLVKRTGEKVFLECVQDMDHENMFWYRQDPGLGLRLIYFSYDVKMKEKGDIPEGYSVSREKKERFSLILESASTNQTSMYLCASSRGGSNQPQHFGDGTRLSIL.

There are a few counts of this clonotype. The V and J genes are TRBV6-1 and TRBJ1-2, with D hard to call. Germline V gene data show CDR1 as MNHNS and CDR2 as SASEGT. V lost 6 bases and J 3 bases, leaving 17 bases between the germline ends. The CDR3 loop spans 15 amino acids. DNA of the CDR3: TGTGCCAGCAGGGACCCGAGGCAGGCCCACTATGGCTACACCTTC. It translates to CASRDPRQAHYGYTF.

The gene calls are TRBV28 and TRBJ1-6; possible D gene TRBD1, 5 bases. Germline V gene data show CDR1 as MDHEN and CDR2 as SYDVKM. V was cut by 7 bases and J by 10 bases, with 17 bases left in between. The CDR3 spans 14 residues. CDR3 sequence: CASKDTPRGSPLHF. The CDR3 DNA follows: TGTGCCAGCAAAGACACCCCTCGGGGCTCACCCCTCCACTTT.

This chain links TRBV7-2 with TRBJ2-1; TRBD2 matches at 10 bases. The CDR3 is made up of 15 amino acids. CDR1 and CDR2 (germline): SGHTA, FQGNSA. J was trimmed by 4 bases and V by 5 bases; bases with no gene match: 5. Here the CDR3 reads CASSPAGGVYNEQFF. CDR3 coding DNA: TGTGCCAGCAGCCCAGCGGGAGGGGTTTACAATGAGCAGTTCTTC.

The chain links TRBV18 to TRBJ2-5; 7 nucleotides line up with TRBD1. Germline V lookup: CDR1 KGHSH, CDR2 LQKENI. This CDR3 region has 16 residues. The J segment lost 2 bases and the V segment lost 4 bases, leaving 10 bases of the junction unmatched. CDR3: CASSLPTGQRQETQYF. CDR3 DNA: TGTGCCAGCTCACTCCCGACGGGACAGCGTCAAGAGACCCAGTACTTC.

V usage is TRBV27 and J usage is TRBJ1-3; D perhaps matches TRBD1 (5 bases). This CDR3 is 15 amino acids long. CDR1 MNHEY and CDR2 SMNVEV come from the germline V gene (reference sequence). The V gene lost 0 bases and the J gene lost 2 bases, with 8 bases spanning the gap. CDR3 protein: CASSLSLGPGNTIYF. DNA for the CDR3: TGTGCCAGCAGTTTATCGTTGGGACCTGGAAACACCATATATTTT.

The rearrangement joins TRBV2 to TRBJ1-5, with TRBD1 matching over 10 bases. The CDR3 length is 16 residues. V trimming: 1 base; J trimming: 4 bases; junction bases outside the gene matches: 4. In germline, CDR1 is SNHLY, CDR2 FYNNEI. The CDR3, as DNA: TGTGCCAGCAGTGAAGGCCGGGACAGGGGTAATCAGCCCCAGCATTTT. It yields the protein CASSEGRDRGNQPQHF.

The CDR3 region is CSATSTGYEQYF. In DNA form, the CDR3 reads TGCAGTGCTACCTCGACAGGATACGAGCAGTACTTC. The J gene is TRBJ2-7, the V gene TRBV20-1, with D tentatively TRBD1 (6 bases). The V gene lost 4 bases and the J gene lost 4 bases, with 11 bases spanning the gap. The CDR3 length is 12 residues. Per the germline V gene, CDR1 is DFQATT and CDR2 is SNEGSKA (reference sequence).

In DNA, the CDR3 is TGCAGTGCCAAAACAGGTTTCGCGAACACCGGGGAGCTGTTTTTT. It encodes CSAKTGFANTGELFF. The chain carries TRBV20-1 and TRBJ2-2; D possibly corresponds to TRBD1 (5 bases). Germline V lookup: CDR1 DFQATT, CDR2 SNEGSKA (reference sequence). The V end lost 6 bases, the J end lost 0 bases, and 14 bases lay between the germline ends. The CDR3 is made up of 15 amino acids.

The chain links TRBV7-8 to TRBJ2-3; D is perhaps TRBD1 (7 bases). CDR3 length equals 17 residues. CDR1 is SGHVS, CDR2 FQNEAQ, per germline. Trimming left V 5 bases short and J 1 base short, with 19 bases between. The DNA of the CDR3 is TGTGCCAGCAGCATGCGGACTAAGGGGGCGGGCACAGATACGCAGTATTTT. Its translation is CASSMRTKGAGTDTQYF.

This chain links TRBV6-4 with TRBJ2-3; 9 nucleotides align to TRBD2. The V gene end was trimmed by 11 bases and the J gene end by 5 bases; junction bases not matched to a gene: 23. This CDR3 has 18 residues. Per the germline V gene, CDR1 is MRHNA and CDR2 is SNTAGT. The CDR3 spells CACNTRGRAHGLRDTQYF. In DNA, the CDR3 is TGTGCCTGTAATACTCGCGGGAGGGCCCATGGGTTGAGAGATACGCAGTATTTT.

This clonotype was detected only a few times. V and J are TRBV20-1 and TRBJ2-3; the D is unclear. V was shortened by 4 bases and J by 2 bases, with 19 bases between the two germline ends. This CDR3 is 16 amino acids long. Germline CDR1 is DFQATT and CDR2 is SNEGSKA (reference sequence). The CDR3 protein is CSANRPRDQATDTQYF. The CDR3 region has the DNA TGCAGTGCTAACCGACCCCGAGACCAAGCCACAGATACGCAGTATTTT.

This sequence joins TRBV5-1 and TRBJ1-5, with a possible D match to TRBD1 (5 bases). The CDR3 runs 13 residues. Trimming stripped 4 bases from V and 4 bases from J, with 9 bases between. Germline CDR1 SGHRS, CDR2 YFSETQ. In DNA, the CDR3 is TGCGCCAGCAGCCTCGACAGAAATCAGCCCCAGCATTTT. This sequence encodes CASSLDRNQPQHF.

This clonotype has only a few counts. The V gene is TRBV10-3, the J gene TRBJ2-7; tentatively, D is TRBD1 (6 bases). With 6 bases removed from V and 3 bases from J, the gap between germline ends came to 9 bases. Germline-derived CDR1 and CDR2 are ENHRY and SYGVKD. The CDR3 loop spans 12 amino acids. The CDR3 spells CAISRDIYEQYF. CDR3 in DNA: TGTGCCATCAGCAGGGACATCTACGAGCAGTACTTC.

CDR3 sequence: CASSPPVRRNTGELFF. The CDR3 DNA follows: TGTGCCAGCTCACCACCCGTCCGACGGAACACCGGGGAGCTGTTTTTT. V gene TRBV18 combines with J gene TRBJ2-2; D call uncertain. Trimming removed 0 bases from V and 1 base from J, with 9 bases in between. Germline V CDR1 and CDR2: KGHSH, LQKENI. The length of the CDR3 is 16 residues.

CDR3 in amino acids: CSAPQGGETQYF. For the CDR3, the DNA is TGCAGTGCGCCTCAGGGTGGAGAGACCCAGTACTTC. The rearrangement links TRBV20-1 to TRBJ2-5; tentative D call: TRBD1 (5 bases). CDR1 DFQATT and CDR2 SNEGSKA come from the germline V gene (reference sequence). The V gene lost 6 bases and the J gene lost 4 bases, with 12 bases spanning the gap. CDR3 length: 12 residues.

This clonotype was picked up a small number of times. This chain joins TRBV6-4 and TRBJ2-7, with 9 bases fitting TRBD2. This CDR3 is built from 17 residues. Germline values: CDR1 MRHNA, CDR2 SNTAGT. V shed 0 bases, J shed 4 bases, and the junction held 10 bases outside the gene matches. CDR3 nucleotide sequence: TGTGCCAGCAGTGACTCCGAACTAGCGGGTTCCTTGTACGAGCAGTACTTC. Its protein product is CASSDSELAGSLYEQYF.

The chain has TRBV6-2 or TRBV6-3 and TRBJ2-3; a weak D match, TRBD2 (5 bases). Trimming stripped 6 bases from V and 2 bases from J, with 15 bases between. Germline V gives CDR1 MNHEY, CDR2 SVGEGT. This CDR3 has 15 residues. The CDR3 region is CASRDQGGPTDTQYF. Here the CDR3 DNA reads TGTGCCAGCAGGGACCAAGGCGGGCCCACAGATACGCAGTATTTT.

V and J are TRBV6-4 and TRBJ2-2, with unresolved D. Between the trimmed V and J ends, which lost 4 bases and 0 bases, there was a span of 3 bases. This CDR3 region has 13 residues. Germline V gives CDR1 MRHNA, CDR2 SNTAGT. The CDR3 here is CASSAANTGELFF. For the CDR3, the DNA is TGTGCCAGCAGTGCCGCGAACACCGGGGAGCTGTTTTTT.

This clonotype was counted only a few times. The chain couples TRBV5-1 to TRBJ1-2; 7 bases are a match to TRBD1. The CDR3 has 17 residues. V dropped 4 bases and J dropped 4; count of bases not matched to a gene: 16. CDR1 and CDR2 (germline): SGHRS, YFSETQ. For the CDR3, the DNA is TGCGCCAGCAGCGCCGGGACAGCTTCAATAACGACCTATGGCTACACCTTC. Encoded protein: CASSAGTASITTYGYTF.

This clonotype has just a few counts. The chain combines TRBV7-9 with TRBJ1-6; D gene ambiguous. Germline V CDR1 and CDR2: SEHNR, FQNEAQ (reference sequence). The CDR3 is made up of 16 amino acids. Trimming left V 1 base short and J 6 bases short, with 13 bases between. CDR3 sequence (DNA): TGTGCCAGCAGCTTAGTCGCGGACGCCTTTAATTCACCCCTCCACTTT. It codes for CASSLVADAFNSPLHF.

This clonotype has a handful of counts. The chain couples TRBV6-1 to TRBJ2-5; D not resolved. This CDR3 comprises 15 residues. The ends were cut back, 0 bases at V and 5 bases at J, with 13 bases in the middle. The germline V gene has CDR1 MNHNS and CDR2 SASEGT. Here the CDR3 DNA reads TGTGCCAGCAGTGAAGCTGTGGGATACGGGGAGACCCAGTACTTC. This encodes CASSEAVGYGETQYF.